This entry lists 29 T cell receptor beta chains sequenced from one sample in a study of T cells in Graves' hyperthyroidism and ophthalmopathy. TCR beta CDR3 regions were amplified from RNA transcripts. Primed by the HTBI set, a first-round RT-PCR was run on the TCR CDR3. TCRdb analysed the multiplex PCR reads with MiXCR anew, one entry per CDR3 protein. The sample shows around 370,000 distinct CDR3 sequences, about a fifth of them seen only once. Sequenced sample: blood. These receptor sequences come from a man between 18 and 29 years old with Graves' ophthalmopathy.

V and J are TRBV3-1 and TRBJ2-5; 12 nucleotides align to TRBD2. V gave up 0 bases and J gave up 6 bases; unmatched junction bases: 8. This CDR3 has 17 amino acids. The V gene's germline CDR1 is LGHDT and CDR2 YNNKEL (reference sequence). CDR3 in DNA: TGTGCCAGCAGCCAAGATGGTCTAGCGGGGGGGGTGAAGACCCAGTACTTC. This sequence encodes CASSQDGLAGGVKTQYF.

This clonotype was detected many times. In DNA form, the CDR3 reads TGTGCCAGCAGAGCCAGACTAGCGGGGGGATACGAGCAGTACTTC. Translating it yields CASRARLAGGYEQYF. The chain joins TRBV11-2 to TRBJ2-7, with 13 positions matching TRBD2. This CDR3 region has 15 residues. The ends lost 6 bases at V and 4 bases at J; junction bases unmatched: 6. From germline, CDR1 is SGHAT and CDR2 FQNNGV.

This clonotype was detected many times. The J gene is TRBJ1-4, the V gene TRBV12-3 or TRBV12-4; 8 bases fit TRBD1. J was trimmed by 10 bases and V by 6 bases; bases with no gene match: 13. CDR3 length: 15 residues. CDR3 in DNA: TGTGCCAGCAGCCAGGGGGCAGTGGCGGTCGGAAAACTGTTTTTT. As protein: CASSQGAVAVGKLFF.

The J gene is TRBJ2-7, the V gene TRBV12-3 or TRBV12-4, with 8 nucleotides matching TRBD1. This CDR3 region has 14 residues. The junction had 10 bases not matched to a gene; V was cut back by 6 bases and J by 6 bases. DNA for the CDR3: TGTGCCAGCAGCCCAGGGGGCGCCCCCCCCGAGCAGTACTTC. Protein: CASSPGGAPPEQYF.

This clonotype has a count of ten or more. The genes are TRBV12-3 or TRBV12-4 and TRBJ2-3; TRBD1 might be the D (5 bases). The CDR3 is made up of 14 amino acids. Trimming shortened V by 6 bases and J by 3 bases, and 13 bases separated the two germline ends. CDR3: CASRIGAGTDTQYF. Here the CDR3 DNA reads TGTGCCAGCAGGATAGGGGCAGGGACAGATACGCAGTATTTT.

The table lists this clonotype with many counts. The chain is built from TRBV11-2 and TRBJ2-5; D is possibly TRBD2 (6 bases). The CDR3 spans 14 residues. The V gene's germline CDR1 is SGHAT and CDR2 FQNNGV. The V end was cut by 5 bases, the J end by 4 bases, with 14 bases between. CDR3 in DNA: TGTGCCAGCAGCACAATCGGGGGACGAGAGACCCAGTACTTC. Translation gives CASSTIGGRETQYF.

This clonotype has a count of ten or more. V is TRBV20-1 and J is TRBJ2-2; D perhaps matches TRBD2 (6 bases). Trimming cost V 2 bases and J 0 bases, with 7 bases left between them. The CDR3 is 14 residues long. Germline V gives CDR1 DFQATT, CDR2 SNEGSKA (reference sequence). CDR3: CSARRGTNTGELFF. CDR3 in DNA: TGCAGTGCTAGACGGGGGACGAACACCGGGGAGCTGTTTTTT.

This clonotype appeared many times. The chain's CDR3 is CASSSIRGKGTEAFF. In DNA form, the CDR3 reads TGTGCCAGCAGTTCCATCAGGGGGAAAGGGACTGAAGCTTTCTTT. V is TRBV12-3 or TRBV12-4 and J is TRBJ1-1; 7 bases align to TRBD1. Trimming removed 4 bases from V and 5 bases from J; junction bases left unmatched: 10. The CDR3 is 15 amino acids.

This sequence joins TRBV9 and TRBJ1-4, with no clear D. This CDR3 has 12 residues. CDR1 SGDLS and CDR2 YYNGEE come from the germline V gene. Trimming stripped 0 bases from V and 7 bases from J, with 4 bases between. This CDR3 is CASSVEGEKLFF. The CDR3 bases are TGTGCCAGCAGCGTAGAAGGTGAAAAACTGTTTTTT.

This clonotype was seen repeatedly, ten times or more. The chain uses TRBV28 and TRBJ2-7; maybe TRBD2 (6 bases). Trimming removed 6 bases at V and 5 bases at J, with 20 bases between. The CDR3 runs to 15 residues. The germline CDR1 and CDR2 sequences are MDHEN and SYDVKM. CDR3 coding DNA: TGTGCCAGCAGCAATGGAGGGGCCGCGAATAACGAGCAGTACTTC. This sequence encodes CASSNGGAANNEQYF.

V is TRBV2 and J is TRBJ1-5, with D hard to call. V gave up 5 bases and J gave up 1 base, with 12 bases separating them. The CDR3 totals 15 residues. Germline V gene lookup returns CDR1 SNHLY and CDR2 FYNNEI. This chain's CDR3 is CASSSGLTSNQPQHF. The CDR3 DNA sequence: TGTGCCAGCAGTTCTGGACTGACAAGCAATCAGCCCCAGCATTTT.

This clonotype has just a few counts. This rearrangement joins TRBV14 to TRBJ2-5, with D tentatively TRBD1 (7 bases). The CDR3 runs to 15 residues. From germline, CDR1 is SGHDN and CDR2 FVKESK. The V and J ends lost 4 bases and 5 bases respectively, with 17 bases between them. CDR3 sequence (DNA): TGTGCCAGCAGCCTGGGGGGACAGTGGTTCGAGACCCAGTACTTC. This gives the protein CASSLGGQWFETQYF.

This clonotype has at least ten counts. V and J are TRBV5-1 and TRBJ2-1; a possible D gene is TRBD1 (5 bases). Germline CDR1 reads SGHRS; CDR2 reads YFSETQ. The CDR3 consists of 16 residues. V lost 0 bases and J lost 0, with 10 bases in between. Written as DNA, the CDR3 is TGCGCCAGCAGCTTGGTGCAGGGTGGCTCCTACAATGAGCAGTTCTTC. Amino acids: CASSLVQGGSYNEQFF.

V and J are TRBV24-1 and TRBJ1-2; TRBD1 agrees at 7 bases. Germline loops: CDR1 KGHDR, CDR2 SFDVKD. Trimming took 3 bases from V and 6 from J; bases not matched to a gene: 3. The CDR3 runs 13 residues. The CDR3 protein is CATSDGTEHGYTF. The CDR3 nucleotides are TGTGCCACCAGTGATGGGACAGAGCATGGCTACACCTTC.

This clonotype was recorded once. The chain carries TRBV2 and TRBJ1-1; no reliable D call. V lost 2 bases and J lost 0, with 10 bases in between. CDR1 is SNHLY, CDR2 FYNNEI, per germline. This CDR3 comprises 15 residues. The CDR3: CASSEIVQLNTEAFF. In DNA form, the CDR3 reads TGTGCCAGCAGTGAAATTGTACAGTTGAACACTGAAGCTTTCTTT. The full variable domain, in which reference TRBV2 and TRBJ1-1 provide the parts outside the CDR3, is EPEVTQTPSHQVTQMGQEVILRCVPISNHLYFYWYRQILGQKVEFLVSFYNNEISEKSEIFDDQFSVERPDGSNFTLKIRSTKLEDSAMYFCASSEIVQLNTEAFFGQGTRLTVV.

The V and J genes are TRBV9 and TRBJ2-3; weak D call: TRBD2 (7 bases). Germline values: CDR1 SGDLS, CDR2 YYNGEE. The CDR3 covers 15 residues. Trimming stripped 3 bases from V and 2 bases from J, with 13 bases between. The CDR3 protein is CASSGSRGHTDTQYF. As DNA, the CDR3 is TGTGCCAGCAGCGGGTCGCGGGGGCACACAGATACGCAGTATTTT.

This clonotype came up a few times. The chain recombines TRBV24-1 with TRBJ2-5; 9 nucleotides align to TRBD1. Germline CDR1 is KGHDR and CDR2 is SFDVKD. Losses at the gene ends were 4 bases for V and 4 bases for J; bases not matched to a gene: 3. The CDR3 runs to 14 residues. The CDR3 nucleotides read TGTGCCACCAGTGAGCCGACAGGGGGAGAGACCCAGTACTTC. This codes for CATSEPTGGETQYF.

The V and J genes are TRBV11-2 and TRBJ1-2; no clear D gene. The CDR3 covers 13 residues. Between the trimmed V and J ends, which lost 0 bases and 8 bases, there was a span of 10 bases. Per germline, CDR1 SGHAT and CDR2 FQNNGV. The CDR3 DNA is TGTGCCAGCAGCTTAGACATGTCCTACGGCTACACCTTC. Protein sequence: CASSLDMSYGYTF. The full variable domain, completed using reference TRBV11-2 and TRBJ1-2, is EAGVAQSPRYKIIEKRQSVAFWCNPISGHATLYWYQQILGQGPKLLIQFQNNGVVDDSQLPKDRFSAERLKGVDSTLKIQPAKLEDSAVYLCASSLDMSYGYTFGSGTRLTVV.

This clonotype was recorded only once. This chain links TRBV6-5 with TRBJ1-2, with D tentatively TRBD1 (5 bases). Trimming shortened V by 2 bases and J by 8 bases, and 9 bases separated the two germline ends. CDR1 MNHEY and CDR2 SVGAGI come from the germline V gene. The CDR3 runs 12 residues. The CDR3 here is CASSYGGSGYTF. The CDR3 bases are TGTGCCAGCAGTTACGGGGGGTCCGGCTACACCTTC.

This clonotype has just a few counts. This chain links TRBV7-9 with TRBJ2-1; TRBD1 matches at 9 bases. CDR1 SEHNR and CDR2 FQNEAQ come from the germline V gene (reference sequence). This CDR3 is 15 amino acids long. Trimming cost V 5 bases and J 7 bases; bases outside gene matches: 9. CDR3 amino acids: CASSPTRDRENEQFF. The CDR3 bases are TGTGCCAGCAGCCCTACCCGGGACAGGGAAAATGAGCAGTTCTTC. The whole variable domain, remainder taken from reference TRBV7-9 and TRBJ2-1, is DTGVSQNPRHKITKRGQNVTFRCDPISEHNRLYWYRQTLGQGPEFLTYFQNEAQLEKSRLLSDRFSAERPKGSFSTLEIQRTEQGDSAMYLCASSPTRDRENEQFFGPGTRLTVL.

This rearrangement joins TRBV20-1 to TRBJ2-2; 9 bases fit TRBD1. CDR3 length equals 14 residues. Germline V gene data show CDR1 as DFQATT and CDR2 as SNEGSKA (reference sequence). V was clipped by 2 bases and J by 6 bases; unmatched bases: 4. The CDR3 reads CSARTRQGAGELFF. CDR3 nucleotide sequence: TGCAGTGCTAGAACCCGACAGGGGGCCGGGGAGCTGTTTTTT.

A remark on this clonotype: Just one base apart from a much larger clone, this may be a read error. The chain joins TRBV11-2 to TRBJ1-2, with D possibly TRBD1 on 6 matching bases. CDR1 is SGHAT, CDR2 FQNNGV, per germline. The CDR3 spans 12 residues. Between the trimmed V and J ends, which lost 5 bases and 5 bases, there was a span of 9 bases. The CDR3 DNA reads as TGTGCCAGCAGCCCAGGGGAATATGGCTACACCTTC. This encodes CASSPGEYGYTF.

This clonotype has a count of ten or more. The chain uses TRBV6-1 and TRBJ2-5; 12 nucleotides align to TRBD2. Germline values: CDR1 MNHNS, CDR2 SASEGT. The CDR3 runs to 15 residues. V dropped 8 bases and J dropped 2; count of bases not matched to a gene: 6. This CDR3 reads CASGLLAGGQETQYF. The CDR3 DNA reads TGTGCCAGCGGCTTACTAGCGGGGGGTCAAGAGACCCAGTACTTC.

CDR3 loop: CASSRGSGSRDTGELFF. CDR3 coding DNA: TGTGCCAGCAGCCGAGGTAGCGGGAGTCGAGACACCGGGGAGCTGTTTTTT. The V and J genes are TRBV28 and TRBJ2-2; 9 bases map to TRBD2. This CDR3 contains 17 residues. V dropped 6 bases and J dropped 3; count of bases not matched to a gene: 11. CDR1 MDHEN and CDR2 SYDVKM come from the germline V gene.

The chain has TRBV28 and TRBJ2-3, with 9 bases that match TRBD2. This CDR3 is built from 16 residues. V shed 6 bases and J 5 bases; nucleotides not matched to a gene: 12. Germline V gene sequence: CDR1 MDHEN, CDR2 SYDVKM. This CDR3 is CASSQVAGAERDTQYF. As DNA, the CDR3 is TGTGCCAGCAGCCAGGTAGCGGGAGCGGAGAGAGATACGCAGTATTTT.

This clonotype was counted many times. J is TRBJ1-6 and V is TRBV7-8; no clear D. The V and J ends lost 5 bases and 6 bases respectively, with 8 bases between them. Germline assignment: CDR1 SGHVS and CDR2 FQNEAQ. The CDR3 totals 13 residues. The CDR3 spells CASSPSSNSPLHF. Here the CDR3 DNA reads TGTGCCAGCAGCCCCTCATCTAATTCACCCCTCCACTTT.

V gene TRBV7-9 combines with J gene TRBJ1-2, with TRBD1 matching 11 bases. Germline assignment: CDR1 SEHNR and CDR2 FQNEAQ (reference sequence). V trimming: 5 bases; J trimming: 2 bases; junction bases outside the gene matches: 10. This CDR3 has 17 amino acids. The CDR3 DNA is TGTGCCAGCAGCCGACCGGGACAGGGGGTGATCAACTATGGCTACACCTTC. It codes for CASSRPGQGVINYGYTF. The whole variable domain, filled in from reference TRBV7-9 and TRBJ1-2, reads DTGVSQNPRHKITKRGQNVTFRCDPISEHNRLYWYRQTLGQGPEFLTYFQNEAQLEKSRLLSDRFSAERPKGSFSTLEIQRTEQGDSAMYLCASSRPGQGVINYGYTFGSGTRLTVV.

In its sample, this clonotype was seen many times. The chain has TRBV3-1 and TRBJ2-3; TRBD1 matches at 10 bases. J was trimmed by 3 bases and V by 1 base; bases with no gene match: 1. The germline CDR1 and CDR2 sequences are LGHDT and YNNKEL (reference sequence). This CDR3 is 15 amino acids long. The CDR3 DNA sequence: TGTGCCAGCAGCCAAGGGGGACAGGGGACAGATACGCAGTATTTT. Its protein product is CASSQGGQGTDTQYF.

This clonotype came up many times. The V call is TRBV12-3 or TRBV12-4, the J call TRBJ2-2; 7 nucleotides line up with TRBD1. J lost 7 bases, V lost 6 bases, and 8 bases had no gene match. The CDR3 loop spans 14 amino acids. The CDR3 protein is CASSYPRGSGELFF. In nucleotides, the CDR3 is TGTGCCAGCAGCTATCCCAGGGGGAGCGGGGAGCTGTTTTTT.